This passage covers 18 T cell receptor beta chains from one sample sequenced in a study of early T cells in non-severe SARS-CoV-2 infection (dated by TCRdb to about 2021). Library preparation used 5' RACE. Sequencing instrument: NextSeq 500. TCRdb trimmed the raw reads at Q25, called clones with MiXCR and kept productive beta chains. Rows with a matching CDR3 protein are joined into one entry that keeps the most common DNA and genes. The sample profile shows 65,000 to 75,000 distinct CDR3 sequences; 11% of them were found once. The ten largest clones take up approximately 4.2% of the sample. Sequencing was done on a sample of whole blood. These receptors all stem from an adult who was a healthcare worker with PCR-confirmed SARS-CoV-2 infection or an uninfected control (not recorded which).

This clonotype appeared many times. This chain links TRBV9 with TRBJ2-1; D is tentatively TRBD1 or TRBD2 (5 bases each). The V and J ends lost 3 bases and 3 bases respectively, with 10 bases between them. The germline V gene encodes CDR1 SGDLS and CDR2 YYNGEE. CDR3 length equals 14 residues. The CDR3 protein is CASSARDRYNEQFF. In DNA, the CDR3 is TGTGCCAGCAGCGCCCGGGACCGCTACAATGAGCAGTTCTTC.

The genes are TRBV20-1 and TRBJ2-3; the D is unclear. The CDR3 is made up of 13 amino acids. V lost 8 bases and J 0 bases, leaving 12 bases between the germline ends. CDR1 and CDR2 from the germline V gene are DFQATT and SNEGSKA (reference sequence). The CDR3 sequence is CSPGPQSTDTQYF. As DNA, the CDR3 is TGCAGTCCCGGGCCCCAAAGCACAGATACGCAGTATTTT.

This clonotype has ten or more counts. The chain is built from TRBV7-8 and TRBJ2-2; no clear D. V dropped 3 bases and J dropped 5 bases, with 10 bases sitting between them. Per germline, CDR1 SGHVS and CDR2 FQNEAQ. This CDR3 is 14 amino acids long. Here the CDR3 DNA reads TGTGCCAGCAGCTTGGGGTTGGGGACCGGGGAGCTGTTTTTT. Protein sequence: CASSLGLGTGELFF.

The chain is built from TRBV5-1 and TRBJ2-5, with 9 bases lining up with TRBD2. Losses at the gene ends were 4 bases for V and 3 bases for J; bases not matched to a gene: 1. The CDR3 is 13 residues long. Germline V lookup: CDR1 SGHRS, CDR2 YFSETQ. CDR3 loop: CASSRLAEETQYF. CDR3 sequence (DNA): TGCGCCAGCAGCAGACTAGCGGAAGAGACCCAGTACTTC.

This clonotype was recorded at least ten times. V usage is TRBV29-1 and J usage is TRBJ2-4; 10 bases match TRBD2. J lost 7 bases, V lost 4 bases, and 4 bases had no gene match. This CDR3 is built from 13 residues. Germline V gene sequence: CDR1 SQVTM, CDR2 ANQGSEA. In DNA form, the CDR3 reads TGCAGCGTTGCCGAGACTAGCGGGAACATTCAGTACTTC. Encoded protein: CSVAETSGNIQYF.

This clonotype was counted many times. Written as DNA, the CDR3 is TGTGCCAGCAGCCGGCCCCAAGAGACCCAGTACTTC. Amino acids: CASSRPQETQYF. The chain links TRBV6-6 to TRBJ2-5; no definite D call. This CDR3 is 12 amino acids long. Trimming shortened V by 6 bases and J by 1 base, and 6 bases separated the two germline ends. From germline, CDR1 is MNHNY and CDR2 SVGAGI (reference sequence).

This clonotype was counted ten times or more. CDR3 residues: CASSLFAGVRVSTDTQYF. CDR3 DNA: TGTGCCAGCAGCTTATTTGCGGGAGTGAGGGTTAGCACAGATACGCAGTATTTT. V is TRBV7-2 and J is TRBJ2-3; the match to TRBD2 covers 7 bases. CDR1 is SGHTA and CDR2 is FQGNSA in the germline V gene. The CDR3 runs 18 residues. The V gene end was trimmed by 2 bases and the J gene end by 0 bases; junction bases not matched to a gene: 11.

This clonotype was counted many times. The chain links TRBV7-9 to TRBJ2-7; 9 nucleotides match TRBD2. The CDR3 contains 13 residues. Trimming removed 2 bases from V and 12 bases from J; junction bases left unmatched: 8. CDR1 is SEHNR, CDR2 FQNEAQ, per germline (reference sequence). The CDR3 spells CASSLTTSGRSYF. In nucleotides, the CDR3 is TGTGCCAGCAGCTTAACGACTAGCGGCAGATCGTACTTC. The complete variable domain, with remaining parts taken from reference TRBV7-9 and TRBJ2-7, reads DTGVSQNPRHKITKRGQNVTFRCDPISEHNRLYWYRQTLGQGPEFLTYFQNEAQLEKSRLLSDRFSAERPKGSFSTLEIQRTEQGDSAMYLCASSLTTSGRSYFGPGTRLTVT.

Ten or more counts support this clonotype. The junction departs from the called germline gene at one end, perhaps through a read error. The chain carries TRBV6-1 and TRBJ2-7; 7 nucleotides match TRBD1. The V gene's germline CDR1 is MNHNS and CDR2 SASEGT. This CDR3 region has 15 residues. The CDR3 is CANSEAVNRGYEQYF. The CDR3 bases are TGTGCCAACAGTGAAGCGGTGAACAGGGGATACGAGCAGTACTTC.

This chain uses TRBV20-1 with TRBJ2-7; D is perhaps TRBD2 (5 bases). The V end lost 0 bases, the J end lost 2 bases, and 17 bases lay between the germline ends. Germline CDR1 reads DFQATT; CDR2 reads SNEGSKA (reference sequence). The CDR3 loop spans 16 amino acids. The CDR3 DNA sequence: TGCAGTGCTAGAGATCGGCTTGGAGGATTCGCCTACGAGCAGTACTTC. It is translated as CSARDRLGGFAYEQYF.

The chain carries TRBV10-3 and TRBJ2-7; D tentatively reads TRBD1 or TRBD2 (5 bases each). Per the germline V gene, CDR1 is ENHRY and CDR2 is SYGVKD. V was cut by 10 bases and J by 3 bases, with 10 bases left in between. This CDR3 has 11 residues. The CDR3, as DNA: TGTGCCACCCGGGGCAGCTACGAGCAGTACTTC. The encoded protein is CATRGSYEQYF.

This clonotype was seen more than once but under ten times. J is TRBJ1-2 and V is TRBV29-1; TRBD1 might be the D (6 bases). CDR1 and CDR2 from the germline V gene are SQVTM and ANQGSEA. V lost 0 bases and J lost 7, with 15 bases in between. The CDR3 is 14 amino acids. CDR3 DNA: TGCAGCGTTGAAGATCTAACAGGGAATAGTGGCTACACCTTC. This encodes CSVEDLTGNSGYTF.

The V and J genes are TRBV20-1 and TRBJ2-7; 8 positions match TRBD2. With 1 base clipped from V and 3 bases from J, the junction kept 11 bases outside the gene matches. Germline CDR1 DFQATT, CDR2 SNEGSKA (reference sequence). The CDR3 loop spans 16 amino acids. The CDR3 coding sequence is TGCAGTGCTAGAGCTACGGGGGGGGACCTCGTCTACGAGCAGTACTTC. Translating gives CSARATGGDLVYEQYF.

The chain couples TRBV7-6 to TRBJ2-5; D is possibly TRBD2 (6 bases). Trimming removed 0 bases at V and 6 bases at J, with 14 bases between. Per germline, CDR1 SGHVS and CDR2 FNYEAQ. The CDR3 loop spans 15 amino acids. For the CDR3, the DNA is TGTGCCAGCAGCTTAGCAGGAGGGCAGCCGCAGACCCAGTACTTC. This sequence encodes CASSLAGGQPQTQYF.

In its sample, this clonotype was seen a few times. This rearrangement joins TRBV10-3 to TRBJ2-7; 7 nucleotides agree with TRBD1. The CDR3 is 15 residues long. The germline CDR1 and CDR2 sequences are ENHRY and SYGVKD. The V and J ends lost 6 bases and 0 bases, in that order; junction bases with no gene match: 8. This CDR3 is CAISLSGQVSYEQYF. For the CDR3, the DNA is TGTGCCATCAGCCTTTCCGGACAGGTCTCCTACGAGCAGTACTTC.

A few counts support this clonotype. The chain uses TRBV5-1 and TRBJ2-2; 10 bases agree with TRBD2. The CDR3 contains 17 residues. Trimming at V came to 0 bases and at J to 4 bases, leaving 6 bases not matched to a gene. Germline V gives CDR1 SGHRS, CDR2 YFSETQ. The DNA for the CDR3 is TGCGCCAGCAGCTTGGTTTTTAGCGGGGGGATCACCGGGGAGCTGTTTTTT. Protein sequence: CASSLVFSGGITGELFF.

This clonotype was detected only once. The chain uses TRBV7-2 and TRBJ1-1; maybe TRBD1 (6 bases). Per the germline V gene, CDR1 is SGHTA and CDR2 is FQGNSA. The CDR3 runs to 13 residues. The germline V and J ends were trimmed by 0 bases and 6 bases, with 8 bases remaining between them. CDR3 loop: CASSLARQAEAFF. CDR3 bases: TGTGCCAGCAGCTTAGCCCGACAGGCTGAAGCTTTCTTT. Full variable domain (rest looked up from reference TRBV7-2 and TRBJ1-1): GAGVSQSPSNKVTEKGKDVELRCDPISGHTALYWYRQSLGQGLEFLIYFQGNSAPDKSGLPSDRFSAERTGGSVSTLTIQRTQQEDSAVYLCASSLARQAEAFFGQGTRLTVV.

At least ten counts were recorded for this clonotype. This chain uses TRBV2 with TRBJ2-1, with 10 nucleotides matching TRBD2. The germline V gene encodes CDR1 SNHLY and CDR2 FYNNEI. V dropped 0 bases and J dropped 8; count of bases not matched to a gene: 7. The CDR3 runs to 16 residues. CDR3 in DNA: TGTGCCAGCAGTGAAGCTCCGCTAGCGGGAGATCATGAGCAGTTCTTC. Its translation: CASSEAPLAGDHEQFF.